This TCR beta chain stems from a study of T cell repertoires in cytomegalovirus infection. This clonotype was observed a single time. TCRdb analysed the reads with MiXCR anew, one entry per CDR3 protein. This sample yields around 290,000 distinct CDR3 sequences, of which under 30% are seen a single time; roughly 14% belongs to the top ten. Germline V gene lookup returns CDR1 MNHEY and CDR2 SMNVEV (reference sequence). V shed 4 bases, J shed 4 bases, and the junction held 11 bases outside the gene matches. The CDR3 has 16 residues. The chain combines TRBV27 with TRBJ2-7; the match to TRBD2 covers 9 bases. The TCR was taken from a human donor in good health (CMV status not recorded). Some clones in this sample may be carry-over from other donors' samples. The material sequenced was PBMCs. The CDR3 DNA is TGTGCCAGCAGTTCTCGGATGGGACTAGCTTCTTACGAGCAGTACTTC. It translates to CASSSRMGLASYEQYF.